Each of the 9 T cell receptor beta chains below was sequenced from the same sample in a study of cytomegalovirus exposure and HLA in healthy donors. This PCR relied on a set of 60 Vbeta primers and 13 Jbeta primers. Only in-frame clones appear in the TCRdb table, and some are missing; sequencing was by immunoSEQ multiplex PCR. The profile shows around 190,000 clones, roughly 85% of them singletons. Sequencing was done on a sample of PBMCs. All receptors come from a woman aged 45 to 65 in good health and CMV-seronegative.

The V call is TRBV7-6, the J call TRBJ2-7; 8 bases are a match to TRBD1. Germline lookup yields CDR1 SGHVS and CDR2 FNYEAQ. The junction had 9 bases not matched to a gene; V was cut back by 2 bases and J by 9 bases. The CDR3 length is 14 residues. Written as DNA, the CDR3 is TGTGCCAGCAGCTTAACGGACAGGGTTGACGTGCAGTACTTC. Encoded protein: CASSLTDRVDVQYF.

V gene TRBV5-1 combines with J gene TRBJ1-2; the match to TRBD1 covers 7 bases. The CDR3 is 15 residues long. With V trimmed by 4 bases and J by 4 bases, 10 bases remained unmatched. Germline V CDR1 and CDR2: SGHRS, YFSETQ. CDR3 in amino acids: CASSRTPDRVYGYTF. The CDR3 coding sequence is TGCGCCAGCAGCCGAACTCCTGACAGGGTCTATGGCTACACCTTC.

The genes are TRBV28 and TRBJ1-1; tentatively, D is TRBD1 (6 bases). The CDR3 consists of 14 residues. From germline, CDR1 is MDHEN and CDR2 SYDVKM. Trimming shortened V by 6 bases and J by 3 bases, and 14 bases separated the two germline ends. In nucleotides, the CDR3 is TGTGCCAGCAGGCAGGGGCCCAGGGACACTGAAGCTTTCTTT. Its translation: CASRQGPRDTEAFF.

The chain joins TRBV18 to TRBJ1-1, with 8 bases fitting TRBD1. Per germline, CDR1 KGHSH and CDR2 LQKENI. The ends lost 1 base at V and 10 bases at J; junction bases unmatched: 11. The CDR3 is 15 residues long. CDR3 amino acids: CASSPRASRGQTAFF. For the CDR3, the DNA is TGTGCCAGCTCACCACGGGCGAGCAGGGGGCAAACAGCTTTCTTT.

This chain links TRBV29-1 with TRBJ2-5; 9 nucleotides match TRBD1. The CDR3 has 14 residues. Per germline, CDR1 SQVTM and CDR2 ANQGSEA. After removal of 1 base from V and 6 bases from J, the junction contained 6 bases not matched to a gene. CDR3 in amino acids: CSVEGDRGVKTQYF. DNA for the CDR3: TGCAGCGTTGAAGGCGACAGGGGGGTTAAGACCCAGTACTTC. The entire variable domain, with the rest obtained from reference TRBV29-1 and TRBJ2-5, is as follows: SAVISQKPSRDICQRGTSLTIQCQVDSQVTMMFWYRQQPGQSLTLIATANQGSEATYESGFVIDKFPISRPNLTFSTLTVSNMSPEDSSIYLCSVEGDRGVKTQYFGPGTRLLVL.

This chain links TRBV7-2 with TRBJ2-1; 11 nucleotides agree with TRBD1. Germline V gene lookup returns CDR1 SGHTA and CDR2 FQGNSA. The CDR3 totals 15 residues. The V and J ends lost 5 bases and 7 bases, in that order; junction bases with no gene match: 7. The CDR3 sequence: CASSDRDRGRNEQFF. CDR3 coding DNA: TGTGCCAGCAGCGACCGGGACAGGGGGAGAAATGAGCAGTTCTTC.

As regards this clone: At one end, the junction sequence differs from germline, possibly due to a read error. The CDR3 coding sequence is TGTGCCAGCAACTCGGGCCAGATGACAGATACGCAGTGTTTT. Protein sequence: CASNSGQMTDTQCF. The rearrangement uses TRBV5-4 and TRBJ2-3; TRBD1 is a possible D gene (5 bases). Germline V CDR1 and CDR2: SGHNT, YYREEE (reference sequence). The CDR3 sequence is 14 residues long.

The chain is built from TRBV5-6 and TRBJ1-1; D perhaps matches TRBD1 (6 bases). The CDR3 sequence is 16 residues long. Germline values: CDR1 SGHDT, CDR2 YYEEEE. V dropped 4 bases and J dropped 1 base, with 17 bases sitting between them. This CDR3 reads CASSLLQTGRNTEAFF. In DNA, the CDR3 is TGTGCCAGCAGCCTACTCCAGACAGGTAGGAACACTGAAGCTTTCTTT.

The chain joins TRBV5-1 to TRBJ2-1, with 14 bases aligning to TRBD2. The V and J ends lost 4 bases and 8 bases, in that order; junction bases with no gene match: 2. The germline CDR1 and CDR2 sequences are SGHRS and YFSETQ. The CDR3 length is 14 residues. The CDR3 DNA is TGCGCCAGCAGCCTGGGACTAGCGGGAGATGAGCAGTTCTTC. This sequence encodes CASSLGLAGDEQFF.